The clone carrying this T cell receptor beta chain has more than one count but fewer than ten. The target antigen is unknown. The data were taken from a study of T cell repertoires in cytomegalovirus infection. Study-level information: It can be stated that public TCR beta signatures indicated CMV infection as well as a matching HLA type. Study outcomes and limitations: Cumulative public TCR beta family frequency identified CMV carriers with the relevant HLA. HLA-C-restricted, CMV-specific TCR beta clonotypes were dominant ex vivo.

TCRdb ran MiXCR on the reads and lists one entry per CDR3 protein. The sample includes nearly 450,000 distinct CDR3 sequences, under 40% of them seen just once. The CDR3 is 16 amino acids. Germline V gene lookup returns CDR1 SGHDN and CDR2 FVKESK. Trimming stripped 4 bases from V and 1 base from J, with 17 bases between. The chain joins TRBV14 to TRBJ2-7; D gene ambiguous. The sequencing sample was made of PBMCs. The TCR sequence derives from a human donor in good health (CMV status not recorded). Some clones in this sample may be carry-over from other donors' samples. CDR3 bases: TGTGCCAGCAGCCGGGGTGGACGGACGTTGTCCTACGAGCAGTACTTC. It specifies CASSRGGRTLSYEQYF.